Listed below are T cell receptor beta chains from one sample, sequenced in a study of T-cell reconstitution after alpha-beta-depleted transplantation in children. TCRdb itself ran the PCR reads through MiXCR, one entry per CDR3 protein. There are about 340,000 distinct CDR3 sequences in the sample; around 10% occur only once, and 2% to 3% lies in the top ten. The sample was PBMCs from the stem cell graft donor, taken from the stem cell graft. These receptors were obtained from a human donor who donated a stem cell graft to a child with acute lymphoblastic leukemia. CDR3s include the opening cysteine and the closing phenylalanine or tryptophan. The order of the fields is J gene, V gene, clone size, CDR3 length, CDR3 protein. A clone size is listed for some rows: how often the clone was seen (once, few, many), or a class if it is expanded.

J: TRBJ1-1
V: TRBV5-5
size: few
length: 12
CDR3: CASSSSTTEAFF

J: TRBJ1-4
V: TRBV5-1
size: -
length: 15
CDR3: CASSWRGKTNEKLFF

J: TRBJ2-3
V: TRBV2
size: medium-sized
length: 13
CDR3: CASSDILTDTQYF

J: TRBJ2-3
V: TRBV7-2
size: -
length: 16
CDR3: CASSLAMAGEADTQYF

J: TRBJ2-1
V: TRBV12-3/TRBV12-4
size: -
length: 15
CDR3: CASSLSRTPRNEQFF

J: TRBJ2-1
V: TRBV4-3
size: few
length: 16
CDR3: CASSQLSGRRANEQFF

J: TRBJ2-7
V: TRBV27
size: -
length: 16
CDR3: CASSFTGSRGVYEQYF

J: TRBJ1-2
V: TRBV3-1
size: few
length: 12
CDR3: CASSLRQGSHTF

J: TRBJ2-7
V: TRBV6-1
size: -
length: 16
CDR3: CASKILTGGALYEQYF

J: TRBJ2-1
V: TRBV28
size: few
length: 15
CDR3: CASSLSQGSYNEQFF

J: TRBJ2-1
V: TRBV4-1
size: few
length: 15
CDR3: CASSPSAGSGHEQFF

J: TRBJ2-3
V: TRBV7-3
size: many
length: 14
CDR3: CASSSLRSTDTQYF

J: TRBJ1-4
V: TRBV4-2
size: -
length: 19
CDR3: CASSLNEAGGLVTNEKLFF

J: TRBJ2-3
V: TRBV5-1
size: few
length: 13
CDR3: CASSLDRTPQQYF

J: TRBJ1-4
V: TRBV12-3/TRBV12-4
size: many
length: 16
CDR3: CASSPSWGGRHEKLFF

J: TRBJ2-7
V: TRBV6-5
size: few
length: 14
CDR3: CASSSIVGGYEQYF

J: TRBJ1-4
V: TRBV11-2
size: -
length: 18
CDR3: CASSFGTGYQSDNEKLFF

J: TRBJ2-2
V: TRBV7-8
size: many
length: 12
CDR3: CANQDNTGELFF

J: TRBJ2-7
V: TRBV2
size: -
length: 14
CDR3: CASRTAGGCYEQYF

J: TRBJ2-1
V: TRBV24-1
size: -
length: 15
CDR3: CATSDFAGGINEQFF